The 11 T cell receptor beta chains below were found in one sample sequenced in a study of CD8+CD57+ T cells in acquired aplastic anemia (dated by TCRdb to 2016 to 2019). What the study reported, not specific to this receptor: In patients, decreased diversity was observed in CD8+CD57+ cells compared with total CD4+ and CD8+ cell pools.

What these receptors recognize is not known. Flow cytometry had shown CD8+CD57+ cell expansion in the patients selected for sequencing. These reads were obtained on an Illumina HiSeq 2000. Profiling of TCR beta VDJ combinations and CDR3 sequences used genomic DNA as the template. TCRdb reanalyzed the raw reads on its own, using fastp at Q25 for trimming and MiXCR for clone calling, and kept in-frame beta chains. Each CDR3 protein appears once, grouped with its most common genes and DNA. The sample has 15,000 to 25,000 distinct CDR3 sequences on record, 40% of them singletons. About 89% of the sample is held by the ten biggest clonotypes. Sample: CD8+CD57+ T cells sorted from PBMCs. Sample cell subset or site, as interpreted from the label and publication: bead-enriched CD8+CD57+ effector memory T cells from SAA patients. The origin of the receptors is a human donor with aplastic anemia.

This clonotype was picked up one time. This rearrangement joins TRBV24-1 to TRBJ2-5, with 15 bases identical to TRBD2. V dropped 4 bases and J dropped 4; count of bases not matched to a gene: 9. The CDR3 contains 18 residues. CDR1 is KGHDR, CDR2 SFDVKD, per germline. In nucleotides, the CDR3 is TGTGCCACCAGTGACGGGGGACTAGCGGGGGGAACCCCAGAGACCCAGTACTTC. Translation: CATSDGGLAGGTPETQYF.

The chain is built from TRBV29-1 and TRBJ1-1; D ambiguous. The germline V gene encodes CDR1 SQVTM and CDR2 ANQGSEA. With 0 bases removed from V and 4 bases from J, the gap between germline ends came to 15 bases. The CDR3 is 15 residues long. CDR3 in DNA: TGCAGCGTTGAAGATCCCCCCTCTGGGCTCACTGAAGCTTTCTTT. Its translation: CSVEDPPSGLTEAFF.

This clonotype was seen a few times. The CDR3 loop reads CAISEAEATSAGGLYEQYF. The CDR3, as DNA: TGTGCCATCAGTGAGGCTGAGGCGACCTCGGCAGGGGGCTTGTACGAGCAGTACTTC. The genes are TRBV10-3 and TRBJ2-7, with 8 bases identical to TRBD1. V shed 2 bases and J 4 bases; nucleotides not matched to a gene: 19. The germline V gene has CDR1 ENHRY and CDR2 SYGVKD. This CDR3 contains 19 residues.

V usage is TRBV4-1 and J usage is TRBJ2-7; 7 nucleotides agree with TRBD1. V shed 4 bases, J shed 0 bases, and the junction held 9 bases outside the gene matches. From germline, CDR1 is MGHRA and CDR2 YSYEKL. The CDR3 has 16 residues. CDR3 amino acids: CASSPIDREISYEQYF. In DNA, the CDR3 is TGCGCCAGCAGCCCTATCGACAGGGAAATCTCCTACGAGCAGTACTTC.

The chain combines TRBV6-1 with TRBJ2-3, with D tentatively TRBD1 or TRBD2 (5 bases each). This CDR3 has 15 amino acids. Trimming left V 7 bases short and J 5 bases short, with 19 bases between. Per the germline V gene, CDR1 is MNHNS and CDR2 is SASEGT. In DNA, the CDR3 is TGTGCCAGCATCCGAACAGCGGTCCAGGGAGATACGCAGTATTTT. Protein: CASIRTAVQGDTQYF.

The V gene is TRBV30, the J gene TRBJ1-6; possible D gene TRBD1, 6 bases. The V gene lost 3 bases and the J gene lost 6 bases, with 9 bases spanning the gap. This CDR3 has 13 amino acids. Germline V gene lookup returns CDR1 GTSNPN and CDR2 SVGIG (reference sequence). In DNA form, the CDR3 reads TGTGCCTGGAGACAGGGAAGTAATTCACCCCTCCACTTT. This gives the protein CAWRQGSNSPLHF.

The table lists this clonotype with a few counts. This chain joins TRBV20-1 and TRBJ2-7, with D tentatively TRBD2 (6 bases). This CDR3 contains 14 residues. Deletions cut 0 bases from V and 3 bases from J, with 12 bases between. Germline CDR1 and CDR2: DFQATT and SNEGSKA (reference sequence). The CDR3 DNA follows: TGCAGTGCTAGAGATGGGACTTACAACTACGAGCAGTACTTC. It encodes CSARDGTYNYEQYF.

The V call is TRBV12-3 or TRBV12-4, the J call TRBJ1-5; D unclear. The CDR3 has 13 amino acids. V gave up 6 bases and J gave up 7 bases, with 13 bases separating them. The CDR3 region has the DNA TGTGCCAGCAGCATGGCGGGTCCACAGCCCCAGCATTTT. It translates to CASSMAGPQPQHF.

This clonotype was found a few times. This rearrangement joins TRBV7-9 to TRBJ2-1, with D unclear. Per the germline V gene, CDR1 is SEHNR and CDR2 is FQNEAQ (reference sequence). V was cut by 1 base and J by 8 bases, with 15 bases left in between. The CDR3 is 15 amino acids. This CDR3 is CASSLVLGPSDEQFF. The CDR3 nucleotides read TGTGCCAGCAGCTTAGTTTTAGGGCCAAGCGATGAGCAGTTCTTC.

J is TRBJ1-5 and V is TRBV10-3; the D is unclear. The V and J ends lost 9 bases and 1 base respectively, with 7 bases between them. Per the germline V gene, CDR1 is ENHRY and CDR2 is SYGVKD. The CDR3 totals 12 residues. The DNA for the CDR3 is TGTGCCATAGGACCGAGCAATCAGCCCCAGCATTTT. The encoded protein is CAIGPSNQPQHF.

This chain uses TRBV7-6 with TRBJ2-7, with D possibly TRBD2 on 5 matching bases. Germline CDR1 and CDR2: SGHVS and FNYEAQ. Trimming stripped 3 bases from V and 2 bases from J, with 11 bases between. This CDR3 is built from 14 residues. In DNA form, the CDR3 reads TGTGCCAGCAGCTTGCCGGGGTTACCCTACGAGCAGTACTTC. It specifies CASSLPGLPYEQYF.